This is a list of T cell receptor beta chains from one sample in a study of spatial heterogeneity in lung cancer. Each CDR3 protein gets one entry after TCRdb re-called the 5' RACE reads with MiXCR. The profile shows about 85,000 distinct CDR3 sequences, 15% to 25% of them singletons. The specimen comprised PBMCs, sampled at surgery. These receptors were obtained from a male donor with early-stage non-small cell lung cancer. Each CDR3 is given with its conserved first and last residue. A D gene is named only where the DNA matches it firmly. Not every row has a clone size; where given, it reads once, few, many or a size class.

v_call,j_call,d_call,clone_size,cdr3_aa,cdr3_nt
TRBV20-1,TRBJ2-3,TRBD2,few,CSARDGTSGILPDTQYF,TGCAGTGCTAGAGATGGGACTAGCGGGATCCTCCCGGATACGCAGTATTTT
TRBV27,TRBJ1-6,.,.,CASSPLRGSSYNSPLHF,TGTGCCAGCAGTCCCCTAAGGGGGAGCTCCTATAATTCACCCCTCCACTTT
TRBV7-8,TRBJ2-3,.,many,CASSLTVHGTPSTDTQYF,TGTGCCAGCAGCCTTACGGTCCACGGGACCCCTAGCACAGATACGCAGTATTTT
TRBV4-3,TRBJ1-2,.,.,CASSQDNARAAAGYGYTF,TGCGCCAGCAGCCAAGATAACGCCCGGGCCGCGGCCGGCTATGGCTACACCTTC
TRBV6-1,TRBJ1-2,.,.,CASSLDSLYGYTF,TGTGCCAGCAGTCTAGACAGCCTATATGGCTACACCTTC
TRBV7-2,TRBJ2-7,TRBD2,many,CASSLRFRLAGESSYEQYF,TGTGCCAGCAGCTTAAGGTTTAGACTAGCGGGGGAGAGCTCCTACGAGCAGTACTTC
TRBV4-2,TRBJ2-6,.,.,CASSQERDMRANVLTF,TGTGCCAGCAGCCAAGAGAGGGACATGAGGGCCAACGTCCTGACTTTC
TRBV5-1,TRBJ2-7,TRBD2,.,CASSLARGGLDEQYF,TGCGCCAGCAGCTTGGCACGCGGGGGTTTAGACGAGCAGTACTTC
TRBV19,TRBJ1-5,.,few,CASSTTADSQPQHF,TGTGCCAGTAGTACAACTGCGGACAGTCAGCCCCAGCATTTT
TRBV24-1,TRBJ2-1,.,.,CATSESLGNEQFF,TGTGCCACCAGTGAGTCTCTAGGCAATGAGCAGTTCTTC